The source of this T cell receptor beta chain is a study of cytomegalovirus exposure and HLA in healthy donors. Study-wide results and caveats: Using a false discovery rate of 0.05, a later analysis showed that 15,000 to 20,000 TCR beta sequences were associated with HLA alleles. The authors considered a cluster of highly shared sequence variants likely to be a sequencing artifact.

Use of 60 Vbeta and 13 Jbeta primers characterized the PCR. Method: immunoSEQ multiplex PCR; TCRdb's copy keeps in-frame clones and lacks some. The table lists about 120,000 clones, around 70% of them singletons. This clone was recorded once. Its target is unknown. Germline CDR1 and CDR2: MNHEY and SVGAGI. Trimming removed 2 bases at V and 4 bases at J, with 8 bases between. The CDR3 has 13 residues. Specimen: PBMCs. This clonotype was obtained from a woman aged 50 to 60 in good health and CMV-seropositive. The V call is TRBV6-5, the J call TRBJ1-2; tentative D call: TRBD1 (5 bases). CDR3: CASSYAGFYGYTF. CDR3 sequence (DNA): TGTGCCAGCAGTTACGCAGGGTTCTATGGCTACACCTTC.